The rows below give T cell receptor beta chains drawn from one sample of a study of blood T cell repertoires in COVID-19. The data were produced by immunoSEQ multiplex PCR, yet TCRdb's version contains in-frame clones alone and is incomplete. Here the sample spans about 130,000 clones, 55% to 75% being singletons. Sequenced: peripheral blood. These receptors came from a woman aged 70-85 years with acute or convalescent COVID-19. Each CDR3 is given with its conserved first and last residue. The order of the fields is J gene, D gene, V gene, CDR3 length, clone size, CDR3 DNA, CDR3 protein. D genes are given only for firm matches. Clone size is given for some rows only: seen once, a few or many times, or a class if the clone is expanded.

>TRBJ1-4|TRBD1|TRBV29-1|13|few
TGCAGCGTCGGGACAGGGGGAAATGAAAAACTGTTTTTT
CSVGTGGNEKLFF
>TRBJ2-1|TRBD1|TRBV7-2|16|once
TGTGCCAGCAGCTTCGGGACAGGGGGCTCCTACAATGAGCAGTTCTTC
CASSFGTGGSYNEQFF
>TRBJ2-1|-|TRBV27|14|-
TGTGCCAGCAGCCGGGGGGCCTCCTACAATGAGCAGTTCTTC
CASSRGASYNEQFF
>TRBJ1-5|TRBD1|TRBV10-3|15|few
TGTGCCATCAGCCGGGACAGGGGGAGGGATCAGCCCCAGCATTTT
CAISRDRGRDQPQHF
>TRBJ1-6|TRBD1|TRBV28|15|-
TGTGCCAGCAGTTCCCCGACAGGGAGGAATTCACCCCTCCACTTT
CASSSPTGRNSPLHF
>TRBJ1-1|TRBD1|TRBV7-6|13|-
TGTGCCAGCAGCACTCAACAGGGGACTGAAGCTTTCTTT
CASSTQQGTEAFF
>TRBJ2-3|TRBD2|TRBV27|15|-
TGTGCCAGCAGAGGGACTAGCGGTATCACAGATACGCAGTATTTT
CASRGTSGITDTQYF
>TRBJ2-3|-|TRBV10-1|13|few
TGCGCCACCTCAGCGACTAGCACAGATACGCAGTATTTT
CATSATSTDTQYF
>TRBJ2-1|TRBD1|TRBV6-5|13|-
TGTGCCTGGGGGACAGGGGCTTACAATGAGCAGTTCTTC
CAWGTGAYNEQFF
>TRBJ1-6|TRBD1|TRBV11-3|15|-
TGTGCCAGCAGCTCCCGGGGACAGGGTGGCTCACCCCTCCACTTT
CASSSRGQGGSPLHF
>TRBJ2-4|TRBD2|TRBV3-1/TRBV3-2|17|-
TGTGCCAGCAGTTCGCTAGCGGGGGCAACAGCCAAAAACATTCAGTACTTC
CASSSLAGATAKNIQYF
>TRBJ2-7|-|TRBV7-2|14|-
TGTGCCAGCAGCTTAGGTGAGGTGTACTACGAGCAGTACTTC
CASSLGEVYYEQYF
>TRBJ1-5|-|TRBV6-2/TRBV6-3|16|-
TGTGCCAGCAGTCCGGGACTGGGGGTTAGCAATCAGCCCCAGCATTTT
CASSPGLGVSNQPQHF
>TRBJ2-1|TRBD1|TRBV7-9|18|-
TGTGCCAGCAGCTTACTTACAAACGGACAGGGGGGGAACAATGAGCAGTTCTTC
CASSLLTNGQGGNNEQFF
>TRBJ1-2|-|TRBV3-1/TRBV3-2|16|-
TGTGCCAGCAGCCAAGAGTCGGCGGGGGCAAACTATGGCTACACCTTC
CASSQESAGANYGYTF
>TRBJ1-4|-|TRBV7-9|16|-
TGTGCCAGCAGCAGGACAGTTCGCGGGACTAATGAAAAACTGTTTTTT
CASSRTVRGTNEKLFF
>TRBJ1-1|-|TRBV2|13|many
TGTGCCAGCAGTGACGAGCCGAACACTGAAGCTTTCTTT
CASSDEPNTEAFF
>TRBJ2-1|TRBD2|TRBV13|15|many
TGTGCCAGCAGTCTTACTAGCGGGAGATACAATGAGCAGTTCTTC
CASSLTSGRYNEQFF
>TRBJ1-5|-|TRBV5-4|14|-
TGTGCCAGCAGCTTGGAAGGGGAGGCCCAGCCCCAGCATTTT
CASSLEGEAQPQHF
>TRBJ1-2|-|TRBV20-1|11|-
TGCAGTGCTAGAGCGTTGGCTGGCTACACCTTC
CSARALAGYTF
>TRBJ2-7|-|TRBV19|12|medium-sized
TGTGCCAGTAGTAGAGGATCCTACGAGCAGTACTTC
CASSRGSYEQYF
>TRBJ2-3|TRBD1|TRBV5-5|15|-
TGTGCCAGCAGCCTTACGACAGGGAAAGGAGATACGCAGTATTTT
CASSLTTGKGDTQYF
>TRBJ1-5|-|TRBV2|15|few
TGTGCCAGCAGTGAATTGGTAGGGGGCAATCAGCCCCAGCATTTT
CASSELVGGNQPQHF
>TRBJ2-7|-|TRBV5-6|13|-
TGTGCCAGCAGTTGGGCACGGGAATACGAGCAGTACTTC
CASSWAREYEQYF